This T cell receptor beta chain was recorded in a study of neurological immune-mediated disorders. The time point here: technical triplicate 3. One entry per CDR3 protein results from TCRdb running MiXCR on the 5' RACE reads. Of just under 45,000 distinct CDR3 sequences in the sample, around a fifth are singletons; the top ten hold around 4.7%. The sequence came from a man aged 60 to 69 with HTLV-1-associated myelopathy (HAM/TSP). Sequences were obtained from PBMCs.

The CDR3 DNA reads as TGTGCCAGCAGCCATCTAGGGGTAACTGCCCCCCCAGATACGCAGTATTTT. Amino acid sequence: CASSHLGVTAPPDTQYF. The chain joins TRBV14 to TRBJ2-3, with D possibly matching TRBD1 (5 bases). Deletions cut 3 bases from V and 4 bases from J, with 20 bases between. The CDR3 length is 17 residues. Per the germline V gene, CDR1 is SGHDN and CDR2 is FVKESK.